A selection of T cell receptor beta chains follows, all from one sample in a study of Ad26.COV2.S vaccination and SARS-CoV-2 variants. Sequencing was performed with immunoSEQ multiplex PCR; in TCRdb, only in-frame clones are kept and a portion is missing. Counted here are fewer than 400,000 clones, 85% occurring once; the ten biggest clones make up roughly 2%. This specimen consisted of peripheral blood, obtained in a trial of Ad26.COV2.S vaccine versus placebo. These TCRs come from a person aged 18-65 years who received the Ad26.COV2.S COVID-19 vaccine or a placebo. CDR3s include the opening cysteine and the closing phenylalanine or tryptophan. The order of the fields is CDR3 protein, V gene.

CDR3: CASSRGGTSGATGELFF; V: TRBV7-8
CDR3: CASSQLSYEQYF; V: TRBV6-9
CDR3: CASSLGVSEAFF; V: TRBV7-9
CDR3: CASSVGTSGETQYF; V: TRBV9
CDR3: CASSPRAGLGETQYF; V: TRBV9
CDR3: CSVGGYTEAFF; V: TRBV29-1
CDR3: CASSEQLKRGYTF; V: TRBV6-1
CDR3: CASSYSIGLGAFF; V: TRBV6-5
CDR3: CASSLVESTGVPSF; V: TRBV11-3
CDR3: CASSYQINIAGGTYEQYF; V: TRBV27
CDR3: CASSLASGWKGETQYF; V: TRBV7-9
CDR3: CASSLAGQTQETQYF; V: TRBV5-1
CDR3: CASSEGSGAGGDTDTQYF; V: TRBV7-6
CDR3: CASTGLDEQYF; V: TRBV6-5
CDR3: CATMGQDSYEQYF; V: TRBV24-1
CDR3: CASSLEWTVEKLFF; V: TRBV11-2
CDR3: CASSASGKETQYF; V: TRBV11-3
CDR3: CAISEGTAQNYGYTF; V: TRBV10-3
CDR3: CASSMKTGGVDTQYF; V: TRBV5-1
CDR3: CASILDRSNQPQHF; V: TRBV28